This TCR beta chain was obtained from a study of blood T cell repertoires in COVID-19. About the study: Samples representing acute and convalescent COVID-19 were sourced from the United States, Italy and Spain.

This CDR3 contains 16 residues. Germline V CDR1 and CDR2: MNHNS, SASEGT. The ends were cut back, 4 bases at V and 0 bases at J, with 13 bases in the middle. Method: immunoSEQ multiplex PCR; TCRdb's copy keeps in-frame clones and lacks some. The sample yields 45,000 to 55,000 clones, about 90% seen once. The V call is TRBV6-1, the J call TRBJ1-5; D gene unclear. The clonotype was recovered from a human donor in a cohort sampled during active COVID-19. The specimen was peripheral blood. CDR3 coding DNA: TGTGCCAGCAGTGCCCCACCCCCCGGTAGCAATCAGCCCCAGCATTTT. Encoded protein: CASSAPPPGSNQPQHF.